This T cell receptor (beta chain) was sequenced in a study of cytomegalovirus exposure and HLA in healthy donors. Broader study findings: In vitro confirmation showed a few CMV-associated chains to be CMV antigen specific. Most TCR beta V segments were productive about 87% or about 30% of the time in an earlier analysis.

Turning to this clone: As yet, its antigen is unknown.

The PCR made use of 60 Vbeta and 13 Jbeta primers. Sequencing was performed with immunoSEQ multiplex PCR; in TCRdb, only in-frame clones are kept and a portion is missing. The repertoire holds roughly 110,000 clones, with 70% as singletons. This CDR3 spans 14 amino acids. Germline-derived CDR1 and CDR2 are SQVTM and ANQGSEA. Trimming removed 4 bases from V and 3 bases from J, with 13 bases in between. The sequence came from a man under 40 in good health and CMV-seropositive. The V call is TRBV29-1, the J call TRBJ2-1; a weak D match, TRBD2 (6 bases). Input material: PBMCs. CDR3 coding DNA: TGCAGCGTTGCGGAGTCGGGACTCTACAATGAGCAGTTCTTC. Amino acid sequence: CSVAESGLYNEQFF.